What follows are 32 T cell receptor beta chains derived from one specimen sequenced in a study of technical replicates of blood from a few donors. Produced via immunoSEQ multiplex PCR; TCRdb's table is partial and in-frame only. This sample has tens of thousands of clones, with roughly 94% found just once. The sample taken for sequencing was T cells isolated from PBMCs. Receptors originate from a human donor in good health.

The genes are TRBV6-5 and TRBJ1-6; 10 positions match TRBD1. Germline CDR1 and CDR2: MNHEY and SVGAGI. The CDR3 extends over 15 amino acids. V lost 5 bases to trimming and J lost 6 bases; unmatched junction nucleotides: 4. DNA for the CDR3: TGTGCCAGCAGTCGACAGGGGGCAGCTAATTCACCCCTCCACTTT. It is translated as CASSRQGAANSPLHF.

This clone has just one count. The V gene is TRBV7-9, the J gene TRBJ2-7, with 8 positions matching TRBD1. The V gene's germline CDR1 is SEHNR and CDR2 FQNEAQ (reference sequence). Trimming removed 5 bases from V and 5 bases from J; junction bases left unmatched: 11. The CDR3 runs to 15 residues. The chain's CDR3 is CASSPPDRDIDEQYF. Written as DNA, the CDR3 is TGTGCCAGCAGCCCACCGGACAGGGACATCGACGAGCAGTACTTC.

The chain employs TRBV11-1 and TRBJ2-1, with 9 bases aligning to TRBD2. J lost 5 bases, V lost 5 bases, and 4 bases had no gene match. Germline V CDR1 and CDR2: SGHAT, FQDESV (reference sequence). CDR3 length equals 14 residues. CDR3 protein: CASSLSGGNNEQFF. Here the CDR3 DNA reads TGTGCCAGCAGCCTTAGCGGGGGCAACAATGAGCAGTTCTTC. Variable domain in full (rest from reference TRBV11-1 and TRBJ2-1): EAEVAQSPRYKITEKSQAVAFWCDPISGHATLYWYRQILGQGPELLVQFQDESVVDDSQLPKDRFSAERLKGVDSTLKIQPAELGDSAMYLCASSLSGGNNEQFFGPGTRLTVL.

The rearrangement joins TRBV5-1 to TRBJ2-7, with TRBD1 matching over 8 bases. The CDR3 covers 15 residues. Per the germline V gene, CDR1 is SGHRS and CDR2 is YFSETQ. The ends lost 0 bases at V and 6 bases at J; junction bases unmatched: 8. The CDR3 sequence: CASSLGDRGGLEQYF. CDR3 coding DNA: TGCGCCAGCAGCTTGGGAGACAGGGGAGGTCTCGAGCAGTACTTC.

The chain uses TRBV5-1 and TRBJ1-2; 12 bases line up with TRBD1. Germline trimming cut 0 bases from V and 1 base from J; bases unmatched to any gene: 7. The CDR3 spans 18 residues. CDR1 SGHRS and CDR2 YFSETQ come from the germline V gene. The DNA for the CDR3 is TGCGCCAGCAGCTTGGCCGGGACAGGGGGCAACTTTAACTATGGCTACACCTTC. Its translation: CASSLAGTGGNFNYGYTF. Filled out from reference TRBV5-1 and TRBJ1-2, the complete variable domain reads KAGVTQTPRYLIKTRGQQVTLSCSPISGHRSVSWYQQTPGQGLQFLFEYFSETQRNKGNFPGRFSGRQFSNSRSEMNVSTLELGDSALYLCASSLAGTGGNFNYGYTFGSGTRLTVV.

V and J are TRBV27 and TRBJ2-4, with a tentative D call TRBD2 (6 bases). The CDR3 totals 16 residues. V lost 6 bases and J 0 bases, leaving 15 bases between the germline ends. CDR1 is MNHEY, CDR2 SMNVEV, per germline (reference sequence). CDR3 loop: CASRRRGAEAKNIQYF. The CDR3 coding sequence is TGTGCCAGCAGGCGGAGGGGCGCGGAAGCCAAAAACATTCAGTACTTC.

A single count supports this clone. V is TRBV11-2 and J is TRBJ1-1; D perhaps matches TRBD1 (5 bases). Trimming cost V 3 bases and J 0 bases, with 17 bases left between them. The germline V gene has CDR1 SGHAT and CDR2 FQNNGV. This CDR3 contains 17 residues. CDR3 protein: CASSFKAANRLNTEAFF. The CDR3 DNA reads TGTGCCAGCAGCTTTAAGGCAGCCAACAGGTTGAACACTGAAGCTTTCTTT.

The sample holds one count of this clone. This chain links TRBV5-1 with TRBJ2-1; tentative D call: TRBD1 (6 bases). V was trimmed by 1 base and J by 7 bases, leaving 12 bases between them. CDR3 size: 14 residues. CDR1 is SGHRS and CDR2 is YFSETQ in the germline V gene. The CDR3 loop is CASSLITGSNEQFF. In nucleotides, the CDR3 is TGCGCCAGCAGCTTGATTACAGGGTCGAATGAGCAGTTCTTC.

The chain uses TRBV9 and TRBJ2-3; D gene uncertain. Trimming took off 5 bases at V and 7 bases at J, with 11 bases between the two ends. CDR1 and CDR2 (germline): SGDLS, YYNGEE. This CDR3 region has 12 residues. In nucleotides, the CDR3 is TGTGCCAGCAGGTCCCCAGCGAATACGCAGTATTTT. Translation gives CASRSPANTQYF.

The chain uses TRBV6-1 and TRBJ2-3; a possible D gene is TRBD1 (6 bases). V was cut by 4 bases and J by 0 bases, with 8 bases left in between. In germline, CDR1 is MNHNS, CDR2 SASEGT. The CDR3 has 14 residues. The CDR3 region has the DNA TGTGCCAGCAGTGGAGGGGGAAGCACAGATACGCAGTATTTT. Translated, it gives CASSGGGSTDTQYF.

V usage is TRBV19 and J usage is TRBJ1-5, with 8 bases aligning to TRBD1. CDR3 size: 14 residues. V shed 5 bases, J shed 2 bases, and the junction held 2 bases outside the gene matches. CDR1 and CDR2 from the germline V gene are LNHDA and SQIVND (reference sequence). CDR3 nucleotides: TGTGCCAGTAGTCCGGACAGGGGCAATCAGCCCCAGCATTTT. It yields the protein CASSPDRGNQPQHF.

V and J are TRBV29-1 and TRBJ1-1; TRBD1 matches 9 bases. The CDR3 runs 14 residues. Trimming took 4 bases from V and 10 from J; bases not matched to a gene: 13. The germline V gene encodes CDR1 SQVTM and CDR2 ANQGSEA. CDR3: CSVVKDRGSHIAFF. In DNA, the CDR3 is TGCAGCGTTGTAAAGGACAGGGGTTCTCACATAGCTTTCTTT.

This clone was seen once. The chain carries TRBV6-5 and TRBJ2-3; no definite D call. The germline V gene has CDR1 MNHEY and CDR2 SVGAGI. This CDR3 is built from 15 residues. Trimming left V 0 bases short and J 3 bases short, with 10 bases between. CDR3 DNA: TGTGCCAGCAGTTACTCCCCGACTGAGACAGATACGCAGTATTTT. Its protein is CASSYSPTETDTQYF.

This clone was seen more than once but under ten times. The CDR3 sequence is CSVVGRGSYNEQFF. CDR3 nucleotides: TGCAGCGTTGTGGGCAGGGGAAGTTACAATGAGCAGTTCTTC. The J gene is TRBJ2-1, the V gene TRBV29-1; weak D call: TRBD1 (6 bases). The germline gives CDR1 SQVTM, CDR2 ANQGSEA. CDR3 size: 14 residues. V shed 4 bases and J shed 4 bases, with 14 bases lying between them.

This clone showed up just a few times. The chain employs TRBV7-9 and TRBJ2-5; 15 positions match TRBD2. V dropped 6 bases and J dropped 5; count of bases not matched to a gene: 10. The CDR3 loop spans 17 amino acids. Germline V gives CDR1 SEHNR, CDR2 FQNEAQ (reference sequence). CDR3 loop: CASRGLAGGESGETQYF. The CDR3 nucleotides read TGTGCCAGCAGAGGACTAGCGGGGGGGGAATCCGGTGAGACCCAGTACTTC. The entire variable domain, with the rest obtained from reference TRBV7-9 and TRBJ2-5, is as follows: DTGVSQNPRHKITKRGQNVTFRCDPISEHNRLYWYRQTLGQGPEFLTYFQNEAQLEKSRLLSDRFSAERPKGSFSTLEIQRTEQGDSAMYLCASRGLAGGESGETQYFGPGTRLLVL.

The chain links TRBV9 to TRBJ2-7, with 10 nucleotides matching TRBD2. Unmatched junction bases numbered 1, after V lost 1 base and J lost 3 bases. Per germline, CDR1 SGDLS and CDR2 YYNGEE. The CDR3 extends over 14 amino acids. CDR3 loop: CASSVSSGSYEQYF. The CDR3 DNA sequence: TGTGCCAGCAGCGTATCTAGCGGGAGCTACGAGCAGTACTTC.

CDR3 residues: CASSLGTGMDEQYF. In DNA, the CDR3 is TGCGCCAGCAGCTTAGGGACAGGGATGGACGAGCAGTACTTC. The gene calls are TRBV5-1 and TRBJ2-7, with TRBD1 matching over 9 bases. V shed 2 bases and J 5 bases; nucleotides not matched to a gene: 5. CDR1 and CDR2 from the germline V gene are SGHRS and YFSETQ. CDR3 length: 14 residues.

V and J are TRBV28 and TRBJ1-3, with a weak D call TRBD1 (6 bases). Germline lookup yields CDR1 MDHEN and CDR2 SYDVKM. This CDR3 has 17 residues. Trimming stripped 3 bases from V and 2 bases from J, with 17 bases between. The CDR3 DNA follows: TGTGCCAGCAGTTTTCGAATTAGACGGACAGCTGGAAACACCATATATTTT. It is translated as CASSFRIRRTAGNTIYF.

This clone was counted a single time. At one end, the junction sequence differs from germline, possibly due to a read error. The DNA for the CDR3 is TGTGCCAGCAGGTTAGCGGGAGGTGGGAACATTCAGTACTTC. Translation gives CASRLAGGGNIQYF. The chain recombines TRBV13 with TRBJ2-4; 10 bases match TRBD2. The CDR3 extends over 14 amino acids. The germline gives CDR1 PRHDT, CDR2 FYEKMQ (reference sequence).

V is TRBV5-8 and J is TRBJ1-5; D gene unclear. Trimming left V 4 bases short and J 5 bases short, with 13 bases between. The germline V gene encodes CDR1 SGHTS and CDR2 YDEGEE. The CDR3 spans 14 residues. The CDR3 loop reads CASSDGLLHQPQHF. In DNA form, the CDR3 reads TGTGCCAGCAGCGACGGACTGTTGCATCAGCCCCAGCATTTT.

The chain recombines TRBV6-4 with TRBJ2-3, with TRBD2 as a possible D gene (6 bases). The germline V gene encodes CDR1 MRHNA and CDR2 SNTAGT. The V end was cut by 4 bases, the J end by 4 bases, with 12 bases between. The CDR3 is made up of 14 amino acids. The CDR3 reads CASSGGTLADTQYF. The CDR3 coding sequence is TGTGCCAGCAGTGGCGGGACGCTGGCAGATACGCAGTATTTT.

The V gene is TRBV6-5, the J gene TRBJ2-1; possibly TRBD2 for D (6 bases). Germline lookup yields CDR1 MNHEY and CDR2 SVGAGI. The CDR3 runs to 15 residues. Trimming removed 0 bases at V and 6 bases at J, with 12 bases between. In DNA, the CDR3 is TGTGCCAGCAGTTACTCACCGGGAGTTGTCAATGAGCAGTTCTTC. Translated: CASSYSPGVVNEQFF.

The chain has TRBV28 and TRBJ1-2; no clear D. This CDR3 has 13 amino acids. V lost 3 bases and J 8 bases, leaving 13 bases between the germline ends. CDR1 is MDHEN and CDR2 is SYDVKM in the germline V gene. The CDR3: CASSFGGERGYTF. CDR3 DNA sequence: TGTGCCAGCAGTTTTGGAGGCGAGAGGGGCTACACCTTC.

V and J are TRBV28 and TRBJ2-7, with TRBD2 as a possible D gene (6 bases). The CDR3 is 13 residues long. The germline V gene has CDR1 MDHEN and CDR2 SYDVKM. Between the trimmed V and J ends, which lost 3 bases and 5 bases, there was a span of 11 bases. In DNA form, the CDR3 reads TGTGCCAGCAGTTTTATAGGAGGGAACGAGCAGTACTTC. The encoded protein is CASSFIGGNEQYF.

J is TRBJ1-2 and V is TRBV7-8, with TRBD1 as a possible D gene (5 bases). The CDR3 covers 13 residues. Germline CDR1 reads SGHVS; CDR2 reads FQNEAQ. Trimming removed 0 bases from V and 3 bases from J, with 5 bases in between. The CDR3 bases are TGTGCCAGCAGCTTAGCAGGGGACTATGGCTACACCTTC. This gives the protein CASSLAGDYGYTF.

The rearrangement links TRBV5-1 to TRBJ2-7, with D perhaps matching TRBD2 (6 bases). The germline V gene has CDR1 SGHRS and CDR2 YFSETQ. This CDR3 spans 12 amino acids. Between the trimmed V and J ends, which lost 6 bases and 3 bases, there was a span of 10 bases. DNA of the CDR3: TGCGCCAGCAAGGAGGGTGACTACGAGCAGTACTTC. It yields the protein CASKEGDYEQYF.

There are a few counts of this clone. Written as DNA, the CDR3 is TGTGCCAGTAGTACCCAGACAGGGCAGAGGTCACCCCTCCACTTT. Its translation is CASSTQTGQRSPLHF. V and J are TRBV19 and TRBJ1-6; 7 nucleotides line up with TRBD1. Germline-derived CDR1 and CDR2 are LNHDA and SQIVND (reference sequence). The CDR3 runs 15 residues. The ends lost 4 bases at V and 10 bases at J; junction bases unmatched: 10.

The CDR3, as DNA: TGTGCCAGCAGTGGGACAGGATTAAGGTCACCCCTCCACTTT. Its translation: CASSGTGLRSPLHF. The genes are TRBV2 and TRBJ1-6; 7 bases are a match to TRBD1. The CDR3 consists of 14 residues. Germline V gene sequence: CDR1 SNHLY, CDR2 FYNNEI. The trim removed 4 bases at V and 10 bases at J, leaving 7 bases unmatched.

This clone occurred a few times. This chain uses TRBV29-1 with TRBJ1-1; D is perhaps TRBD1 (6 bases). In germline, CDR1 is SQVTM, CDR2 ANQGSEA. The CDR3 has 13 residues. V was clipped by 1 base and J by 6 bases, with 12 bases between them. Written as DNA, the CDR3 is TGCAGCGTTGAAGTTTTAAAGGGGGCTGAAGCTTTCTTT. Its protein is CSVEVLKGAEAFF.

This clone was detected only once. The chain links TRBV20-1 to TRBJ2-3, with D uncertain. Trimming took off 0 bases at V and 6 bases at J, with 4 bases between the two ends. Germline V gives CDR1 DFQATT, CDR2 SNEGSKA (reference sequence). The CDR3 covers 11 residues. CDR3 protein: CSARDQDTQYF. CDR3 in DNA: TGCAGTGCTAGAGATCAGGATACGCAGTATTTT.

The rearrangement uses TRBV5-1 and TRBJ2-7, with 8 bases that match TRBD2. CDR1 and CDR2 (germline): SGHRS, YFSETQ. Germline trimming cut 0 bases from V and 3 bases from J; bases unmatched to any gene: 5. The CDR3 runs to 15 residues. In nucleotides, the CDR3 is TGCGCCAGCAGCTTGGACGCCGGGAGGGTCTACGAGCAGTACTTC. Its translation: CASSLDAGRVYEQYF.

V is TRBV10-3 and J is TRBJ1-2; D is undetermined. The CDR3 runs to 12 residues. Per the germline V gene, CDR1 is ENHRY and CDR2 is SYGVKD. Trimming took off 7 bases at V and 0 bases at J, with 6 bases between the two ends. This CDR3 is CAINRANYGYTF. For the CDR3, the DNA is TGTGCCATCAACAGAGCTAACTATGGCTACACCTTC.